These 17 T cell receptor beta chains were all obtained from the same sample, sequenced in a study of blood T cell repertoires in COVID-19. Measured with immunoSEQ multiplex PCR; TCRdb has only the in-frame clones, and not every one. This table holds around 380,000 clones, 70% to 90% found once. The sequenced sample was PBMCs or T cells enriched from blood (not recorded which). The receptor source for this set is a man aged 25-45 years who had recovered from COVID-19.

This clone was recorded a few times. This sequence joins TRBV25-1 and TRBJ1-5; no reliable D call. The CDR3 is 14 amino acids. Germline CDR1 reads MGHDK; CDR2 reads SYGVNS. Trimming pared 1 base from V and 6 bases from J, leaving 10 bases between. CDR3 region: CASSESGLIQPQHF. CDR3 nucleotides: TGTGCCAGCAGTGAATCTGGCCTCATTCAGCCCCAGCATTTT.

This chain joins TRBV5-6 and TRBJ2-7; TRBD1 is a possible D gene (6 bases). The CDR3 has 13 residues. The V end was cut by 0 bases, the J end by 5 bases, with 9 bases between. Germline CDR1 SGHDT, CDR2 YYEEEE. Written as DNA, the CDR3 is TGTGCCAGCAGCTTGGAGGACAGCCACGAGCAGTACTTC. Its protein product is CASSLEDSHEQYF. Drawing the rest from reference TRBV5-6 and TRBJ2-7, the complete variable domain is DAGVTQSPTHLIKTRGQQVTLRCSPKSGHDTVSWYQQALGQGPQFIFQYYEEEERQRGNFPDRFSGHQFPNYSSELNVNALLLGDSALYLCASSLEDSHEQYFGPGTRLTVT.

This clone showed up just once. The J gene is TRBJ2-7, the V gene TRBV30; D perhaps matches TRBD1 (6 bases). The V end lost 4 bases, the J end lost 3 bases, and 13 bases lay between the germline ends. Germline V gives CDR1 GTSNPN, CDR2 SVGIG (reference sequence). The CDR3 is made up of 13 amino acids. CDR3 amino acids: CAWNRQGNYEQYF. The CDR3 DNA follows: TGTGCCTGGAACCGGCAGGGGAACTACGAGCAGTACTTC.

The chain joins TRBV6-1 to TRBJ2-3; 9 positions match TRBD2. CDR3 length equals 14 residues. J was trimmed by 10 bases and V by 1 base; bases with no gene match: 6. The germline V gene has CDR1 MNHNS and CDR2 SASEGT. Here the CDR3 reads CASSEGAGGPSQYF. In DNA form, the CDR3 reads TGTGCCAGCAGTGAAGGTGCGGGGGGGCCTTCGCAGTATTTT.

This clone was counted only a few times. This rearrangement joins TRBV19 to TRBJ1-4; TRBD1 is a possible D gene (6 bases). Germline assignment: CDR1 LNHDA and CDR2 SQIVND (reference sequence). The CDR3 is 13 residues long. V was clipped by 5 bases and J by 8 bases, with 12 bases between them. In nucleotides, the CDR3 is TGTGCCAGTAGTGACAGGCCCCTCGAAAAACTGTTTTTT. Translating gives CASSDRPLEKLFF.

CDR3 residues: CASSPSGRGTGELFF. The CDR3 coding sequence is TGTGCCAGCAGTCCGTCAGGGCGAGGCACCGGGGAGCTGTTTTTT. The J gene is TRBJ2-2, the V gene TRBV27, with D perhaps matching TRBD1 (5 bases). V was shortened by 5 bases and J by 4 bases, with 14 bases between the two germline ends. In germline, CDR1 is MNHEY, CDR2 SMNVEV (reference sequence). The CDR3 has 15 residues.

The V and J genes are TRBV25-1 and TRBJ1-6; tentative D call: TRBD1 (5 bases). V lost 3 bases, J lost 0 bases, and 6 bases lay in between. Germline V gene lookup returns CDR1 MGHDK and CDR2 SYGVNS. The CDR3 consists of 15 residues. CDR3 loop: CASSDQGSYNSPLHF. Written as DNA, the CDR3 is TGTGCCAGCAGTGATCAGGGCTCCTATAATTCACCCCTCCACTTT.

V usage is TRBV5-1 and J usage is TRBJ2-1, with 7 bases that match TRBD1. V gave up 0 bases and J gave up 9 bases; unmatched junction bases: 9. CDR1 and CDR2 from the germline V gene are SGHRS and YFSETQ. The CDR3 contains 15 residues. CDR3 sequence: CASSLDRGVKVEQFF. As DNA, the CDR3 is TGCGCCAGCAGCTTGGACAGGGGAGTTAAGGTTGAGCAGTTCTTC.

CDR3 in amino acids: CASSLFLRVEDYGYTF. The DNA for the CDR3 is TGTGCCAGCAGCTTGTTTCTCCGGGTAGAAGACTATGGCTACACCTTC. The V and J genes are TRBV7-9 and TRBJ1-2; D gene ambiguous. Germline values: CDR1 SEHNR, CDR2 FQNEAQ (reference sequence). This CDR3 is 16 amino acids long. Trimming removed 3 bases from V and 3 bases from J, with 17 bases in between.

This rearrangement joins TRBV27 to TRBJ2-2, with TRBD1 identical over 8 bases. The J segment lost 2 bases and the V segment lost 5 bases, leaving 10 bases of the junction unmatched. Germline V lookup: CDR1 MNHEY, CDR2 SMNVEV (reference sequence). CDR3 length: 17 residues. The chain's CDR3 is CASSLGWDRLNTGELFF. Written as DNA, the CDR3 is TGTGCCAGCAGTCTGGGGTGGGACAGGCTAAACACCGGGGAGCTGTTTTTT.

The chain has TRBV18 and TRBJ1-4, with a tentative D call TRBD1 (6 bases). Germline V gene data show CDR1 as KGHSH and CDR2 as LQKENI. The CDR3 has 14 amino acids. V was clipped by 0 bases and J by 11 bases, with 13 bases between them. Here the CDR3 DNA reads TGTGCCAGCTCACCACCGTCTGACAGGAAGAAACTGTTTTTT. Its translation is CASSPPSDRKKLFF.

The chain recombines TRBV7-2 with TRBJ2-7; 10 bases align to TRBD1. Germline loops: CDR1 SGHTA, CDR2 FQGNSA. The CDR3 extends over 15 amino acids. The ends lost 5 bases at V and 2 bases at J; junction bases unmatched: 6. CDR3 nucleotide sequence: TGTGCCAGCAGCGGCACCGGGACAGGGGCCTACGAGCAGTACTTC. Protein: CASSGTGTGAYEQYF.

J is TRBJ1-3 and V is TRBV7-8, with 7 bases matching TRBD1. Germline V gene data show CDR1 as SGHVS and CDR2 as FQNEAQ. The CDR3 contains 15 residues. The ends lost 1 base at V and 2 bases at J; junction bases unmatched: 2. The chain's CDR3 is CASSLEGTAGNTIYF. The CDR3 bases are TGTGCCAGCAGCTTAGAAGGGACAGCTGGAAACACCATATATTTT.

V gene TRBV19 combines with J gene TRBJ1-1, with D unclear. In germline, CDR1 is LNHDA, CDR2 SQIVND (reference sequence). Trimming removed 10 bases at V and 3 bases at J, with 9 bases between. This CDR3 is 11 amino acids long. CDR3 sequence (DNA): TGTGCCACTCTACAGTACACTGAAGCTTTCTTT. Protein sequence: CATLQYTEAFF.

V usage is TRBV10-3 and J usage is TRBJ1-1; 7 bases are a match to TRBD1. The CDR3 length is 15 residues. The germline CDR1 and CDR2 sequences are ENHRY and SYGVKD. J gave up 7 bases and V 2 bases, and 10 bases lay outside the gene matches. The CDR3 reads CAISEGGGGGGEAFF. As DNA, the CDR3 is TGTGCCATCAGTGAGGGGGGTGGAGGGGGCGGTGAAGCTTTCTTT.

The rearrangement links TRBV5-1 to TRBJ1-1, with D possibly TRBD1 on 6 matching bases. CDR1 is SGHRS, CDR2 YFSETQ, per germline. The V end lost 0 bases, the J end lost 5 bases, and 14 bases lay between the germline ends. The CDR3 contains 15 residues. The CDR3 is CASSLEVQGGTEAFF. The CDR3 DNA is TGCGCCAGCAGCTTGGAGGTACAGGGAGGGACTGAAGCTTTCTTT. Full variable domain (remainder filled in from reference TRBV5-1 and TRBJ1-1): KAGVTQTPRYLIKTRGQQVTLSCSPISGHRSVSWYQQTPGQGLQFLFEYFSETQRNKGNFPGRFSGRQFSNSRSEMNVSTLELGDSALYLCASSLEVQGGTEAFFGQGTRLTVV.

The CDR3 nucleotides are TGTGCCAGCAGTTACTCTCCCCAGGGGGTAAAGGGCTACACCTTC. Protein sequence: CASSYSPQGVKGYTF. V and J are TRBV6-5 and TRBJ1-2, with TRBD1 matching over 7 bases. This CDR3 spans 15 amino acids. Unmatched junction bases numbered 9, after V lost 0 bases and J lost 8 bases. Germline V lookup: CDR1 MNHEY, CDR2 SVGAGI.